The T cell receptor (beta chain) described here comes from a study of post-analysis software for immune sequencing data. Study context: Several disease courses (relapsing-remitting, secondary progressive and progressive-relapsing) of multiple sclerosis were included.

Carried by the TCR beta cDNA libraries were unique molecular identifiers. The T cell input of about 0.9 to 11 million gave about half a million cDNA molecules. One entry per CDR3 protein results from TCRdb running MiXCR on the PCR reads. Here the sample spans roughly 410,000 distinct CDR3 sequences, about a third being singletons. Study-wide points: Strong co-clustering by F measure was evident for samples that had been prepared in the same batch.

Only a few counts were recorded for this clonotype. What it binds is not known. The TCR was taken from a girl aged 10-17 years with multiple sclerosis. The sample taken for sequencing was blood.

The CDR3, as DNA: TGCAGTGCTAGCGGGGGGGCGGTAGTAGGGACCCAGTACTTC. It specifies CSASGGAVVGTQYF. The chain combines TRBV20-1 with TRBJ2-5; 8 bases agree with TRBD2. Trimming took 3 bases from V and 7 from J; bases not matched to a gene: 10. The CDR3 consists of 14 residues. Looked up from germline, CDR1 is DFQATT and CDR2 is SNEGSKA (reference sequence).